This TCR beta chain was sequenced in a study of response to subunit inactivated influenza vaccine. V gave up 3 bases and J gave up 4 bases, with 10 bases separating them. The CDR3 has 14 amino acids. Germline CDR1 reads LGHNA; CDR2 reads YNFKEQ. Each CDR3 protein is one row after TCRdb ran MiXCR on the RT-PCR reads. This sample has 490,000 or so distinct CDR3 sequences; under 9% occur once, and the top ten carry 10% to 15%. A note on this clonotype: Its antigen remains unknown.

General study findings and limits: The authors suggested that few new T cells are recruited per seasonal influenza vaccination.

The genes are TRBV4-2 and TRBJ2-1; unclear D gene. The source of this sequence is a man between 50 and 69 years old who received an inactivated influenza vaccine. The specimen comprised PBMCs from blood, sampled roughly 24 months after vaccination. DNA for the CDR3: TGTGCCAGCAGCCATCTCGGCGGTTACAATGAGCAGTTCTTC. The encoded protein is CASSHLGGYNEQFF.